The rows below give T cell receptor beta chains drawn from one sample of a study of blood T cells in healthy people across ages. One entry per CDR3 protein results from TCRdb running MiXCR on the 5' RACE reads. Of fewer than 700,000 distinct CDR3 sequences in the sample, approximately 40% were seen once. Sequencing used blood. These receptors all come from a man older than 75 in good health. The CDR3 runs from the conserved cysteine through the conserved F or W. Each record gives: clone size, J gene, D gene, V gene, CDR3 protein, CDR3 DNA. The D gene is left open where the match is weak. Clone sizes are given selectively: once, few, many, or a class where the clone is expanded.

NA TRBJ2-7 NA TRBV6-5 CASSRGTLLSYEQYF TGTGCCAGCAGCCGTGGGACACTGCTTTCCTACGAGCAGTACTTC
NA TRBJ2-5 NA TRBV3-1 CASSTGPTYNEQYF TGTGCCAGCAGCACCGGGCCGACCTACAATGAGCAGTACTTC
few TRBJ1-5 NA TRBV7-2 CASTPQANNQPQHF TGTGCCAGCACCCCACAGGCTAACAATCAGCCCCAGCATTTT
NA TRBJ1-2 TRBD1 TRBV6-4 CASRPGQGNNYGYTF TGTGCCAGCCGCCCGGGACAGGGAAATAACTATGGCTACACCTTC
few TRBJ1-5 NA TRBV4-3 CASSQERQNQPQHF TGCGCCAGCAGCCAAGAAAGACAGAATCAGCCCCAGCATTTT
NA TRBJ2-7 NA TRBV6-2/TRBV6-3 CASTDSPPHEQYF TGTGCCAGCACGGACAGCCCGCCCCACGAGCAGTACTTC
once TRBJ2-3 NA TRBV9 CASSVEYSGTDTQYF TGTGCCAGCAGCGTAGAATATTCTGGCACAGATACGCAGTATTTT
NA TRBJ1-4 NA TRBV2 CASNPGVNAKLFF TGTGCCAGCAACCCCGGGGTTAATGCAAAACTGTTTTTT
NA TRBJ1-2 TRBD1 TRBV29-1 CSVEETGVGKGYTF TGCAGCGTTGAAGAGACAGGGGTGGGGAAAGGCTACACCTTC
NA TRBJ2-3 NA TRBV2 CASGGTASTDTQYF TGTGCCAGCGGCGGGACAGCCTCCACAGATACGCAGTATTTT
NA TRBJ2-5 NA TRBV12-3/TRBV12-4 CASRWDNQETQYF TGTGCCAGCAGGTGGGACAACCAAGAGACCCAGTACTTC
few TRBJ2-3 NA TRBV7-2 CASSLLPSSGASTDTQYF TGTGCCAGCAGCTTGTTACCCTCGAGCGGAGCTAGCACAGATACGCAGTATTTT
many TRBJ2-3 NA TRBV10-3 CAISESPRPAQYF TGTGCCATCAGTGAGTCCCCCCGACCTGCGCAGTATTTT
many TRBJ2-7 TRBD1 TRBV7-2 CASSQDRVYEQYF TGTGCCAGCAGCCAAGACAGGGTCTACGAGCAGTACTTC
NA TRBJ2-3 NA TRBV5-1 CASNLVSDGYTDTQYF TGCGCCAGCAACTTGGTGAGCGACGGTTACACAGATACGCAGTATTTT
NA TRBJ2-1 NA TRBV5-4 CASSLVGRDPSNEQFF TGTGCCAGCAGCTTAGTTGGACGGGACCCCTCGAATGAGCAGTTCTTC
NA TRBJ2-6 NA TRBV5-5 CASSLAVGSGANVLTF TGTGCCAGCAGCTTGGCCGTGGGGTCTGGGGCCAACGTCCTGACTTTC
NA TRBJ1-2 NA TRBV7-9 CASSHGPPLGYTF TGTGCCAGCAGCCACGGGCCCCCTCTTGGCTACACCTTC
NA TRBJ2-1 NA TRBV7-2 CASSLEGSGPNEQFF TGTGCCAGCAGCTTAGAAGGGAGCGGGCCGAATGAGCAGTTCTTC
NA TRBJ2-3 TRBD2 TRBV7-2 CASQVGGSTDTQYF TGTGCCAGTCAGGTGGGGGGGAGCACAGATACGCAGTATTTT
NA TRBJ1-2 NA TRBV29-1 CSVQGITHGYTF TGCAGCGTTCAGGGGATTACACATGGCTACACCTTC
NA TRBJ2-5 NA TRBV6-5 CASSYSQAQETQYF TGTGCCAGCAGTTACTCGCAGGCTCAAGAGACCCAGTACTTC
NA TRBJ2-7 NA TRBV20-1 CSARVGVLSYKQYF TGCAGTGCTAGAGTTGGGGTCCTCTCCTACAAGCAGTACTTC
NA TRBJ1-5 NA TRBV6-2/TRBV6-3 CASSTTTTTANQPQHF TGTGCCAGCAGTACTACTACTACGACAGCTAATCAGCCCCAGCATTTT
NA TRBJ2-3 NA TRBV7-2 CASSLTEPDTQYF TGTGCCAGCAGCTTGACAGAACCAGATACGCAGTATTTT
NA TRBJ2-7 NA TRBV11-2 CASSLRQEMEQYF TGTGCCAGCAGCTTGCGTCAGGAGATGGAGCAGTACTTC
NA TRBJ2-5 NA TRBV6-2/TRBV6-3 CASRYRAGTRQETQYF TGTGCCAGCAGATACCGGGCGGGTACGCGACAAGAGACCCAGTACTTC
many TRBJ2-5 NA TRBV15 CATSRYTPGQETQYF TGTGCCACCAGCAGATACACCCCAGGACAGGAGACCCAGTACTTC
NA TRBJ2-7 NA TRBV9 CASSVAERDGSYEQYF TGTGCCAGCAGCGTAGCAGAGAGGGACGGATCCTACGAGCAGTACTTC
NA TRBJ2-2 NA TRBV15 CATSPQPGRDGRLFF TGTGCCACCAGCCCACAACCCGGCCGGGACGGAAGACTGTTTTTT
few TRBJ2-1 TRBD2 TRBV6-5 CASSYRTSGSYEQFF TGTGCCAGCAGTTATAGGACTAGCGGGAGCTATGAGCAGTTCTTC
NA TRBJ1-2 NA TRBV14 CASSQDTQGSGYTF TGTGCCAGCAGCCAAGACACCCAGGGGAGTGGCTACACCTTC
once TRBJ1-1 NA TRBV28 CASSLRGAVNAFF TGTGCCAGCAGTTTGCGGGGGGCGGTGAACGCTTTCTTT
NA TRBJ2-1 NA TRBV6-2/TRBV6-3 CASGRESSNEQFF TGTGCCAGCGGGCGTGAGAGCTCCAATGAGCAGTTCTTC
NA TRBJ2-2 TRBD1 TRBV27 CASRRTGRFTGELFF TGTGCCAGCCGACGGACAGGGAGGTTTACCGGGGAGCTGTTTTTT
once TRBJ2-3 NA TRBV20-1 CSAPATVTDTQYF TGCAGTGCTCCGGCGACAGTCACAGATACGCAGTATTTT
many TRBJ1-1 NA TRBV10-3 CAISEYENTEAFF TGTGCCATCAGTGAGTACGAAAATACTGAAGCTTTCTTT
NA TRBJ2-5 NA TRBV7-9 CASRRARDTHQETQYF TGTGCCAGCAGACGTGCCCGGGACACCCACCAAGAGACCCAGTACTTC
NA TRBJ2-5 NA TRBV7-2 CASSYGLPQGTQYF TGTGCCAGCAGCTACGGACTACCGCAAGGGACCCAGTACTTC
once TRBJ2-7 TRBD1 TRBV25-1 CASSEVDRGPYEQYF TGTGCCAGCAGTGAAGTCGACAGGGGCCCCTACGAGCAGTACTTC
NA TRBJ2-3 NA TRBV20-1 CSARAFQGLDTDTQYF TGCAGTGCTAGAGCCTTCCAGGGCCTTGACACAGATACGCAGTATTTT
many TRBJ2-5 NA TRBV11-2 CASSLESGGPWETQYF TGTGCCAGCAGCTTGGAATCAGGAGGTCCATGGGAGACCCAGTACTTC
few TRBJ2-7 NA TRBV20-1 CSAPVHLSSYEQYF TGCAGTGCTCCAGTTCATCTAAGCTCCTACGAGCAGTACTTC
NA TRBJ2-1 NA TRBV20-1 CSARGSPYNEQFF TGCAGTGCTAGAGGAAGCCCCTACAATGAGCAGTTCTTC
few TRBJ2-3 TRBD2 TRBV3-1 CASSQGKAGSHTQYF TGTGCCAGCAGCCAAGGAAAAGCGGGATCTCATACGCAGTATTTT
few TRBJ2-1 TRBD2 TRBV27 CASSGLAGVPYNEQFF TGTGCCAGCAGTGGACTAGCGGGGGTCCCATACAATGAGCAGTTCTTC
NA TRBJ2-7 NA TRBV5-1 CASSSDGNYEQYF TGCGCCAGCAGCTCGGACGGAAACTACGAGCAGTACTTC
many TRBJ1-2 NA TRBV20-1 CSAVQGGYTF TGCAGTGCCGTACAGGGTGGCTACACCTTC
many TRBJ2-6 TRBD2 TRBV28 CASSLAGAGANVLTF TGTGCCAGCAGTTTAGCGGGGGCTGGGGCCAACGTCCTGACTTTC
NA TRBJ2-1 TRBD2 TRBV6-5 CASTQGLAGPYNEQFF TGTGCCAGCACCCAGGGACTAGCGGGACCCTACAATGAGCAGTTCTTC
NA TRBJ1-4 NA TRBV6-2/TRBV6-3 CASSYSTPGSTNEKLFF TGTGCCAGCAGTTACTCAACTCCAGGATCAACTAATGAAAAACTGTTTTTT
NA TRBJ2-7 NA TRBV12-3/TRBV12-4 CASSSRQGRTYEQYF TGTGCCAGCAGTTCTCGTCAGGGGAGGACCTACGAGCAGTACTTC
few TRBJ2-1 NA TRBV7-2 CASSFIAGAENEQFF TGTGCCAGCAGCTTCATCGCAGGGGCGGAAAATGAGCAGTTCTTC
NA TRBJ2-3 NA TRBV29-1 CSVEDRREGADTQYF TGCAGCGTTGAAGATCGAAGGGAAGGGGCAGATACGCAGTATTTT
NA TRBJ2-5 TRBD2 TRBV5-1 CASSPGLAGGSAQETQYF TGCGCCAGCAGCCCGGGACTAGCGGGGGGATCCGCACAAGAGACCCAGTACTTC
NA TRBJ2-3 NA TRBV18 CASSPPTTDTQYF TGTGCCAGCTCACCACCTACCACAGATACGCAGTATTTT
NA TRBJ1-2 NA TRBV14 CASSQDHFGGQGGGYTF TGTGCCAGCAGCCAAGACCACTTTGGGGGGCAGGGAGGTGGCTACACCTTC